Listed below are T cell receptor beta chains from one sample, sequenced in a study of T cell responses to AZD1222 COVID-19 vaccine. This table comes from immunoSEQ multiplex PCR, and its TCRdb copy is limited to in-frame clones, with some not included. The table shows 100,000 to 150,000 clones, with roughly nine tenths occurring only once. Sample: peripheral blood, taken on day 0 of AZD1222 vaccination. The receptor source for this set is an adult in good health. Both conserved end residues are part of each CDR3. A D gene is named only where the DNA matches it firmly. Size is omitted from some rows. Given values are once, few, many or a class for expanded clones.

v_gene: TRBV27
len: 15
d_gene: TRBD1
j_gene: TRBJ2-7
abundance: .
CDR3nt: TGTGCCAGCAGTTTAGGGGGACAGGGTAACTACGAGCAGTACTTC
CDR3aa: CASSLGGQGNYEQYF

v_gene: TRBV11-1
len: 14
d_gene: .
j_gene: TRBJ2-3
abundance: .
CDR3nt: TGTGCCAGCAGCCCCGGAGCGGGCCGAGATACGCAGTATTTT
CDR3aa: CASSPGAGRDTQYF

v_gene: TRBV5-1
len: 14
d_gene: .
j_gene: TRBJ1-2
abundance: .
CDR3nt: TGCGCCAGCAGCTTCGGGGAGCGGCTAGATGGCTACACCTTC
CDR3aa: CASSFGERLDGYTF

v_gene: TRBV29-1
len: 13
d_gene: TRBD2
j_gene: TRBJ2-7
abundance: .
CDR3nt: TGCAGCGTTGCTAGCGGGACTTCCTACGAGCAGTACTTC
CDR3aa: CSVASGTSYEQYF

v_gene: TRBV6-6
len: 14
d_gene: .
j_gene: TRBJ2-5
abundance: few
CDR3nt: TGTGCCAGCAGTTACTCGACAGCGGAAGAGACCCAGTACTTC
CDR3aa: CASSYSTAEETQYF

v_gene: TRBV7-8
len: 12
d_gene: TRBD2
j_gene: TRBJ2-7
abundance: .
CDR3nt: TGTGCCAGCAGCCCACCAAAGCGGGAGACGTACTTC
CDR3aa: CASSPPKRETYF

v_gene: TRBV11-1
len: 15
d_gene: TRBD1
j_gene: TRBJ2-3
abundance: .
CDR3nt: TGTGCCAGCAGCCCGGGACAGGGATACACAGATACGCAGTATTTT
CDR3aa: CASSPGQGYTDTQYF

v_gene: TRBV6-5
len: 15
d_gene: TRBD2
j_gene: TRBJ2-1
abundance: once
CDR3nt: TGTGCCAGCAGGGGTGGCGGGGGGGCTTTCAATGAGCAGTTCTTC
CDR3aa: CASRGGGGAFNEQFF

v_gene: TRBV20-1
len: 11
d_gene: .
j_gene: TRBJ1-2
abundance: .
CDR3nt: TGCAGTGCTAGAGGGGTTAATGGCTACACCTTC
CDR3aa: CSARGVNGYTF

v_gene: TRBV7-6
len: 15
d_gene: TRBD1
j_gene: TRBJ2-2
abundance: few
CDR3nt: TGTGCCAGCAGCTTAGGACAGGGCGGTCCCGGGGAGCTGTTTTTT
CDR3aa: CASSLGQGGPGELFF

v_gene: TRBV3-1/TRBV3-2
len: 16
d_gene: TRBD2
j_gene: TRBJ2-7
abundance: .
CDR3nt: TGTGCCAGCAGCCAAGTATATACTAGCGGGAGTTACGAGCAGTACTTC
CDR3aa: CASSQVYTSGSYEQYF

v_gene: TRBV28
len: 14
d_gene: .
j_gene: TRBJ2-6
abundance: .
CDR3nt: TGTGCCAGCAGTCCGCCCGGGTCAGGCAACGTCCTGACTTTC
CDR3aa: CASSPPGSGNVLTF

v_gene: TRBV28
len: 13
d_gene: TRBD1
j_gene: TRBJ1-2
abundance: few
CDR3nt: TGTGCCAGCAGTACCCGGACAGGAGGAGGCTACACCTTC
CDR3aa: CASSTRTGGGYTF

v_gene: TRBV27
len: 18
d_gene: TRBD2
j_gene: TRBJ2-1
abundance: .
CDR3nt: TGTGCCAGCAGCGTAGCGGGAGAGGGATGGAGTTCCTACAATGAGCAGTTCTTC
CDR3aa: CASSVAGEGWSSYNEQFF

v_gene: TRBV5-1
len: 16
d_gene: .
j_gene: TRBJ2-2
abundance: few
CDR3nt: TGCGCCAGCAGCTTGGCCGGGCAGGCGAGGGCCGGGGAGCTGTTTTTT
CDR3aa: CASSLAGQARAGELFF

v_gene: TRBV5-6
len: 15
d_gene: .
j_gene: TRBJ2-6
abundance: once
CDR3nt: TGTGCCAGCAGCGTTCGGGGGCCTTTGGCCAACGTCCTGACTTTC
CDR3aa: CASSVRGPLANVLTF

v_gene: TRBV7-9
len: 14
d_gene: .
j_gene: TRBJ1-6
abundance: once
CDR3nt: TGTGCCAGCAGCTGGCGCTCCTATAATTCACCCCTCCACTTT
CDR3aa: CASSWRSYNSPLHF

v_gene: TRBV7-9
len: 14
d_gene: .
j_gene: TRBJ2-7
abundance: .
CDR3nt: TGTGCCAGCAGCGCCCCGGGGGTTTCCTACGAGCAGTACTTC
CDR3aa: CASSAPGVSYEQYF

v_gene: TRBV3-1/TRBV3-2
len: 18
d_gene: TRBD1
j_gene: TRBJ2-6
abundance: once
CDR3nt: TGTGCCAGCAGCCAGTCCCGACAGGGGACCTCTGGGGCCAACGTCCTGACTTTC
CDR3aa: CASSQSRQGTSGANVLTF

v_gene: TRBV10-3
len: 17
d_gene: TRBD1
j_gene: TRBJ1-6
abundance: .
CDR3nt: TGTGCCATCAGTGAGATCCCCCGGACAGGGTACAATTCACCCCTCCACTTT
CDR3aa: CAISEIPRTGYNSPLHF

v_gene: TRBV25-1
len: 17
d_gene: TRBD1
j_gene: TRBJ1-4
abundance: .
CDR3nt: TGTGCCAGCAGTGAACCCCACGGACAGGGAACTAATGAAAAACTGTTTTTT
CDR3aa: CASSEPHGQGTNEKLFF

v_gene: TRBV7-2
len: 17
d_gene: TRBD1
j_gene: TRBJ1-4
abundance: .
CDR3nt: TGTGCCAGCATCTGGACAGGGGGCGACTCAACTAATGAAAAACTGTTTTTT
CDR3aa: CASIWTGGDSTNEKLFF

v_gene: TRBV28
len: 14
d_gene: .
j_gene: TRBJ1-4
abundance: .
CDR3nt: TGTGCCAGCAGTTTATCCGGGGATAATGAAAAACTGTTTTTT
CDR3aa: CASSLSGDNEKLFF

v_gene: TRBV28
len: 14
d_gene: TRBD1
j_gene: TRBJ1-1
abundance: .
CDR3nt: TGTGCCAGCAGTTACAGGGGGATGAACACTGAAGCTTTCTTT
CDR3aa: CASSYRGMNTEAFF

v_gene: TRBV9
len: 14
d_gene: .
j_gene: TRBJ2-3
abundance: .
CDR3nt: TGTGCCAGCAGCGTAGCCCCGGGCACAGATACGCAGTATTTT
CDR3aa: CASSVAPGTDTQYF

v_gene: TRBV11-3
len: 16
d_gene: .
j_gene: TRBJ1-1
abundance: .
CDR3nt: TGTGCCAGCAGCTTAGATCTTGGGGGGCGAAACACTGAAGCTTTCTTT
CDR3aa: CASSLDLGGRNTEAFF

v_gene: TRBV19
len: 16
d_gene: TRBD1
j_gene: TRBJ1-6
abundance: .
CDR3nt: TGTGCCAGTAGTATTGGAGTTGACAGGGGCAATTCACCCCTCCACTTT
CDR3aa: CASSIGVDRGNSPLHF

v_gene: TRBV7-9
len: 18
d_gene: TRBD1
j_gene: TRBJ1-4
abundance: once
CDR3nt: TGTGCCAGCAGCTCCCCGGGGAGGGGGCTCGCAACTAATGAAAAACTGTTTTTT
CDR3aa: CASSSPGRGLATNEKLFF

v_gene: TRBV5-1
len: 17
d_gene: .
j_gene: TRBJ2-1
abundance: .
CDR3nt: TGCGCCAGCAGCAGTCTTAAGGGGGGATCCTCCTACAATGAGCAGTTCTTC
CDR3aa: CASSSLKGGSSYNEQFF

v_gene: TRBV24-1
len: 15
d_gene: TRBD1
j_gene: TRBJ1-5
abundance: .
CDR3nt: TGTGCCACCAGTATGCGCGGACAGGGACATCAGCCCCAGCATTTT
CDR3aa: CATSMRGQGHQPQHF

v_gene: TRBV6-4
len: 14
d_gene: .
j_gene: TRBJ2-1
abundance: once
CDR3nt: TGTGCCAGCAGTCCCCGGGACTCCGGGGTGGGGCAGTTCTTC
CDR3aa: CASSPRDSGVGQFF

v_gene: TRBV15
len: 14
d_gene: TRBD1
j_gene: TRBJ2-7
abundance: .
CDR3nt: TGTGCCACCAGCGGAGGACAGGGGGCTTACGAGCAGTACTTC
CDR3aa: CATSGGQGAYEQYF

v_gene: TRBV28
len: 12
d_gene: .
j_gene: TRBJ1-2
abundance: .
CDR3nt: TGTGCCAGCAGTTCTCCAAACTATGGCTACACCTTC
CDR3aa: CASSSPNYGYTF

v_gene: TRBV11-3
len: 16
d_gene: TRBD1
j_gene: TRBJ2-5
abundance: .
CDR3nt: TGTGCCAGCAGCTTAGGAAGCAGGGGGTTACAAGAGACCCAGTACTTC
CDR3aa: CASSLGSRGLQETQYF

v_gene: TRBV6-5
len: 13
d_gene: .
j_gene: TRBJ1-5
abundance: .
CDR3nt: TGTGCCAGCAGTTACTCCAGGGGACAGCCCCAGCATTTT
CDR3aa: CASSYSRGQPQHF

v_gene: TRBV24-1
len: 16
d_gene: TRBD1
j_gene: TRBJ1-2
abundance: .
CDR3nt: TGTGCCACCAGTGAGCCCCCGGGACAGGGGAACTATGGCTACACCTTC
CDR3aa: CATSEPPGQGNYGYTF

v_gene: TRBV3-1/TRBV3-2
len: 12
d_gene: .
j_gene: TRBJ2-3
abundance: .
CDR3nt: TGTGCCAGCAGCCAATCGACAGATACGCAGTATTTT
CDR3aa: CASSQSTDTQYF

v_gene: TRBV27
len: 13
d_gene: .
j_gene: TRBJ1-5
abundance: .
CDR3nt: TGTGCCAGCAGTTTCTCAGTGCATCAGCCCCGGCATTTT
CDR3aa: CASSFSVHQPRHF

v_gene: TRBV19
len: 12
d_gene: .
j_gene: TRBJ1-2
abundance: .
CDR3nt: TGTGCCAGTACCCCAGCTAACTATGGCTACACCTTC
CDR3aa: CASTPANYGYTF